Listed below are T cell receptor beta chains from one sample, sequenced in a study of CD8+ T cells in alopecia areata. Clones were sequenced by immunoSEQ multiplex PCR, and TCRdb holds only the in-frame ones, with some missing. There are over 150,000 clones in the sample; around three fifths occur only once, and approximately 15% lies in the top ten. Source: CD4+ T cells sorted from blood, taken at week 24, from a patient treated with tofacitinib. These receptors all come from a human donor with alopecia areata. CDR3s leave out the opening cysteine and the closing phenylalanine or tryptophan. A D gene is named only where the DNA matches it firmly.

d_gene | v_gene | CDR3aa
TRBD2 | TRBV7-2 | ASSFRSGLAGGNYEQY
NA | TRBV25-1 | ASSQSGITTYNSPLH
NA | TRBV12-5 | ASGVGNSEYNEQF
NA | TRBV30 | AWRAPVVRGKVDYGYT
NA | TRBV30 | AWNAAGNSPLH
NA | TRBV5-1 | ASSLVPTGGYHTDTQY
NA | TRBV29-1 | SVEDPGRNYGYT
NA | TRBV20-1 | SARPGEEAF
NA | TRBV30 | AWSPQDTMETQY
NA | TRBV7-3 | ASSLYAGRTEAF
NA | TRBV15 | ATSRTPDRTSTDTQY
NA | TRBV30 | AWQSGGYT
NA | TRBV9 | ASSPGTPVGYT
NA | TRBV18 | ASSPNVDEQF
NA | TRBV30 | AWSVKGGNQPQH
TRBD1 | TRBV10-3 | ATVGQGAYNEQF
NA | TRBV29-1 | SVVRYQETQY
NA | TRBV2 | ASSDRAWQETQY
NA | TRBV6-5 | ASSLSVPETQY
NA | TRBV5-1 | ASSLNGQPYEQY
NA | TRBV6-6 | ASSHGAGENQPQH
NA | TRBV5-1 | ASSFDAGLNEQF
NA | TRBV7-9 | ASSLGRDAGYGYT
NA | TRBV4-1 | ASSHHNAVSYEQY
NA | TRBV4-1 | ASSQGSGTNSNQPQH
NA | TRBV20-1 | SASQAYEQY
NA | TRBV29-1 | SVCDGGNEKLF
NA | TRBV29-1 | SVHLDLYGYT
NA | TRBV29-1 | SASTGFYGYT
TRBD1 | TRBV4-1 | ASSHFGTALNTEAF
TRBD1 | TRBV15 | ATSRRTGQGYT
NA | TRBV5-5 | ASSSAGYETQY
NA | TRBV29-1 | SVSQGVTLNTEAF
NA | TRBV5-1 | ASSPGRSYSSYEQY
NA | TRBV14 | ASSQTGLRTSYNEQF
NA | TRBV29-1 | SVARVERNEQF
NA | TRBV29-1 | SVGFGGLTEAF
NA | TRBV15 | ATSRPSNPGNNSPLH
TRBD1 | TRBV18 | ASSQQGANDNSPLH
NA | TRBV30 | AWSAGFIQGNTIY
NA | TRBV30 | AWSSAANYGYT
TRBD1 | TRBV25-1 | ASSETGGGNQPQH
NA | TRBV29-1 | SVVPDRMTYEQY
NA | TRBV29-1 | SVEKARWSGEQY
NA | TRBV6-5 | ASSYSVQGHYGYT
TRBD1 | TRBV30 | AWKDRGHLSSPLH
NA | TRBV23-1 | ASSRGNSPLH
TRBD2 | TRBV7-8 | ASSLGTSGFNEQF
TRBD2 | TRBV30 | AWRPGTSPNEQF